This entry lists 9 T cell receptor beta chains sequenced from one sample in a study of T cells in Graves' hyperthyroidism and ophthalmopathy. There were TCR beta CDR3 regions amplified from RNA transcripts. The HTBI primer set was used in a first-round RT-PCR of the TCR CDR3. TCRdb processed the multiplex PCR reads anew with MiXCR; each CDR3 protein has one entry. The table has roughly 200,000 distinct CDR3 sequences, about 17% seen once. Specimen: blood. The receptors were sampled from a man between 40 and 49 years old with Graves' hyperthyroidism.

This clonotype was detected only a few times. This may be a read error, as it is one base from a much larger clone. The chain links TRBV5-1 to TRBJ2-1; 7 bases agree with TRBD2. Germline loops: CDR1 SGHRS, CDR2 YFSETQ. CDR3 size: 15 residues. DNA for the CDR3: TGCGCCAGCAGGGCCGGGACTACCAACTACAATGAGCGGTTCTTC. It codes for CASRAGTTNYNERFF.

Only a few counts were recorded for this clonotype. This sequence joins TRBV6-2 or TRBV6-3 and TRBJ2-5; 10 bases are shared with TRBD2. The CDR3 totals 17 residues. CDR1 and CDR2 from the germline V gene are MNHEY and SVGEGT. The V gene end was trimmed by 2 bases and the J gene end by 0 bases; junction bases not matched to a gene: 6. CDR3 sequence reads: CASSYLGSGGDQETQYF. The CDR3 coding sequence is TGTGCCAGCAGTTACCTAGGGAGCGGGGGGGACCAAGAGACCCAGTACTTC.

Written as DNA, the CDR3 is TGTGCCAGCAGTGTACTAGCGGGGGGAGATACGCAGTATTTT. Its protein product is CASSVLAGGDTQYF. The chain carries TRBV2 and TRBJ2-3; 12 bases match TRBD2. Germline CDR1 SNHLY, CDR2 FYNNEI. This CDR3 comprises 14 residues. The V gene end was trimmed by 4 bases and the J gene end by 5 bases; junction bases not matched to a gene: 1. Filled out from reference TRBV2 and TRBJ2-3, the complete variable domain reads EPEVTQTPSHQVTQMGQEVILRCVPISNHLYFYWYRQILGQKVEFLVSFYNNEISEKSEIFDDQFSVERPDGSNFTLKIRSTKLEDSAMYFCASSVLAGGDTQYFGPGTRLTVL.

This clonotype came up many times. The chain combines TRBV20-1 with TRBJ2-1; no clear D gene. Germline values: CDR1 DFQATT, CDR2 SNEGSKA (reference sequence). The CDR3 has 13 residues. Trimming took 3 bases from V and 0 from J, leaving 6 bases between them. This CDR3 is CSARYSSYNEQFF. As DNA, the CDR3 is TGCAGTGCTAGGTATAGCTCCTACAATGAGCAGTTCTTC.

This clonotype occurred many times. J is TRBJ1-3 and V is TRBV4-3; no clear D. Trimming shortened V by 4 bases and J by 2 bases, and 9 bases separated the two germline ends. The germline gives CDR1 LGHNA, CDR2 YSLEER. The CDR3 has 14 residues. CDR3 sequence (DNA): TGCGCCAGCAGCCCGGATGGAGCTGGAAACACCATATATTTT. This gives the protein CASSPDGAGNTIYF.

This clonotype has a single count. The V and J genes are TRBV7-8 and TRBJ2-3, with 11 bases that match TRBD2. V lost 6 bases to trimming and J lost 5 bases; unmatched junction nucleotides: 10. Germline lookup yields CDR1 SGHVS and CDR2 FQNEAQ. The CDR3 spans 16 residues. This chain's CDR3 is CASRRWASGGQDTQYF. CDR3 coding DNA: TGTGCCAGCAGAAGATGGGCTAGCGGGGGGCAAGATACGCAGTATTTT.

The gene calls are TRBV6-2 or TRBV6-3 and TRBJ2-7; weak D call: TRBD2 (5 bases). Trimming stripped 2 bases from V and 3 bases from J, with 5 bases between. Germline V gene data show CDR1 as MNHEY and CDR2 as SVGEGT. This CDR3 region has 12 residues. The CDR3 coding sequence is TGTGCCAGCAGTTACGAGGGCTACGAGCAGTACTTC. Amino acids: CASSYEGYEQYF.

This clonotype has ten or more counts. The CDR3: CASSQTGSGAGELFF. The CDR3 nucleotides are TGTGCCAGCAGTCAGACAGGGTCCGGGGCCGGGGAGCTGTTTTTT. The chain links TRBV11-2 to TRBJ2-2; TRBD1 matches 7 bases. With 6 bases clipped from V and 6 bases from J, the junction kept 10 bases outside the gene matches. Germline V CDR1 and CDR2: SGHAT, FQNNGV. The CDR3 extends over 15 amino acids. Combining the CDR3 with reference TRBV11-2 and TRBJ2-2 gives the whole variable domain EAGVAQSPRYKIIEKRQSVAFWCNPISGHATLYWYQQILGQGPKLLIQFQNNGVVDDSQLPKDRFSAERLKGVDSTLKIQPAKLEDSAVYLCASSQTGSGAGELFFGEGSRLTVL.

This clonotype was observed many times. The chain is built from TRBV7-2 and TRBJ2-2, with unresolved D. The CDR3 extends over 16 amino acids. V shed 0 bases and J shed 2 bases, with 10 bases lying between them. The germline CDR1 and CDR2 sequences are SGHTA and FQGNSA. CDR3 residues: CASSLAATVNTGELFF. The DNA for the CDR3 is TGTGCCAGCAGCTTAGCCGCTACAGTAAACACCGGGGAGCTGTTTTTT.